These 2 T cell receptor beta chains share one sample of origin, sequenced in a study of T cell responses to AZD1222 COVID-19 vaccine. Clones were read by immunoSEQ multiplex PCR, and TCRdb kept only the in-frame ones, dropping some. Among around 99,000 clones, around 90% were seen once, and the ten largest hold roughly 7%. The source was peripheral blood, collected on day 0 of AZD1222 vaccination. These receptors originate from an adult in good health.

The CDR3 DNA reads TGTGCCAGTAGTCTTTGGACCAGGGGTCAGCCCCAGCATTTT. Its translation is CASSLWTRGQPQHF. The chain employs TRBV19 and TRBJ1-5; possible D gene TRBD1, 6 bases. The CDR3 runs to 14 residues. Trimming shortened V by 5 bases and J by 6 bases, and 14 bases separated the two germline ends. The germline V gene has CDR1 LNHDA and CDR2 SQIVND (reference sequence).

The V gene is TRBV19, the J gene TRBJ1-1; weak D call: TRBD1 (6 bases). CDR1 is LNHDA and CDR2 is SQIVND in the germline V gene (reference sequence). Trimming cost V 3 bases and J 0 bases, with 14 bases left between them. CDR3 length equals 16 residues. The CDR3 DNA follows: TGTGCCAGTAGTATTAGGGGGATAGTCATGAACACTGAAGCTTTCTTT. This translates into CASSIRGIVMNTEAFF.